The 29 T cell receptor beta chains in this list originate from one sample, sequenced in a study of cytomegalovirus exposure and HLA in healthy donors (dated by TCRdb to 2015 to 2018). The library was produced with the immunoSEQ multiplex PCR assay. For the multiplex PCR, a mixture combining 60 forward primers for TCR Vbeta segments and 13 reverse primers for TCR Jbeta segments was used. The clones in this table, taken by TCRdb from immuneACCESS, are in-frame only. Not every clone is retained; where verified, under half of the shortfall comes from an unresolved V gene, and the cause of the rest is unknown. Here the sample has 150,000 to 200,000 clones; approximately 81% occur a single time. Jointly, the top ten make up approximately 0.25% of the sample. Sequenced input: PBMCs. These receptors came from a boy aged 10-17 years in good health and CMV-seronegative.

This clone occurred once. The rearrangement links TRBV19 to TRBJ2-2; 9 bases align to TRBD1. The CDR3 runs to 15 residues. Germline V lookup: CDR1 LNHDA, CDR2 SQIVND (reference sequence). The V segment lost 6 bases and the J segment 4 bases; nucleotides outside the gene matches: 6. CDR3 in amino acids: CASRRDRETTGELFF. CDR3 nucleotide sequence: TGTGCCAGTAGACGGGACAGGGAGACCACCGGGGAGCTGTTTTTT.

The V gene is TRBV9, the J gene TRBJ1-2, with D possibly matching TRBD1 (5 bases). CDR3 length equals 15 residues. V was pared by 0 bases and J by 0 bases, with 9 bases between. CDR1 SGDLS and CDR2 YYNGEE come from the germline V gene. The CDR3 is CASSVGQRTNYGYTF. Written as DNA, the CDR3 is TGTGCCAGCAGCGTAGGACAGAGAACTAACTATGGCTACACCTTC.

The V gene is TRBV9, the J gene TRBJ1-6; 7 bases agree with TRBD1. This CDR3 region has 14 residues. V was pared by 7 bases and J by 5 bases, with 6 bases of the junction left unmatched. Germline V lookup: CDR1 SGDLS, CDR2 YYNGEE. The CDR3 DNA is TGTGCCAGCGGGAAAACAGGGGATAATTCACCCCTCCACTTT. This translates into CASGKTGDNSPLHF.

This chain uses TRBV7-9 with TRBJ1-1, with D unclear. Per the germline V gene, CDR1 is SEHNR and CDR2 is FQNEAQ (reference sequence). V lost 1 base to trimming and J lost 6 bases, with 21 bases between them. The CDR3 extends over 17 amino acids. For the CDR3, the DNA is TGTGCCAGCAGCTTAGTGTTCGCGGGAGGGCGGGTGGCTGAAGCTTTCTTT. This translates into CASSLVFAGGRVAEAFF.

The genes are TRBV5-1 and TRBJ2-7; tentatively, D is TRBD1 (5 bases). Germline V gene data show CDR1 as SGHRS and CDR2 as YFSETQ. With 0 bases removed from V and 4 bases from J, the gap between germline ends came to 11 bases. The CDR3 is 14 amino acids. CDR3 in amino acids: CASSLVQGPYEQYF. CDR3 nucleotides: TGCGCCAGCAGCTTGGTTCAGGGTCCATACGAGCAGTACTTC.

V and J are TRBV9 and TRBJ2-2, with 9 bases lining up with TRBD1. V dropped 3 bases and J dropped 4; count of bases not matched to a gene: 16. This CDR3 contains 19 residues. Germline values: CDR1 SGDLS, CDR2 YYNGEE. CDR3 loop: CASSASRLTGGAGTGELFF. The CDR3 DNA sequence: TGTGCCAGCAGCGCCTCGAGGCTTACAGGGGGCGCAGGCACCGGGGAGCTGTTTTTT.

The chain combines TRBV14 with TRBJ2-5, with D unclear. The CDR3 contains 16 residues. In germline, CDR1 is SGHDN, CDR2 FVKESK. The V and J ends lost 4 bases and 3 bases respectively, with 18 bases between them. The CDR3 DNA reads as TGTGCCAGCAGCCCACTACCCGGCGGATCAGAAGAGACCCAGTACTTC. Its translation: CASSPLPGGSEETQYF.

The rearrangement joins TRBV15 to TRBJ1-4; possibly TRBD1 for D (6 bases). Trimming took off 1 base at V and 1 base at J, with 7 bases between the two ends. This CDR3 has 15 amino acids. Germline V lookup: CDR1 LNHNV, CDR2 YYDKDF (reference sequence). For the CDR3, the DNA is TGTGCCACCAGCAGAGTACAGGGAACTAATGAAAAACTGTTTTTT. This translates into CATSRVQGTNEKLFF.

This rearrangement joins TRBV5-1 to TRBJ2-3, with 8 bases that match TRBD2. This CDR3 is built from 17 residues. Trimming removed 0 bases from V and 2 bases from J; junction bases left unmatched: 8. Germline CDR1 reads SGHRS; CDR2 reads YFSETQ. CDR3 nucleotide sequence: TGCGCCAGCAGCTTGGTAACTAGCGGCCGTACCACAGATACGCAGTATTTT. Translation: CASSLVTSGRTTDTQYF.

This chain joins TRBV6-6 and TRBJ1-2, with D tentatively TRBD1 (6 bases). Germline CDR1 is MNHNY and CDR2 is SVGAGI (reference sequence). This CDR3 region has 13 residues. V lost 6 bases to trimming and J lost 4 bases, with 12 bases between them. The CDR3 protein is CASRPGTPYGYTF. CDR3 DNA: TGTGCCAGCAGACCCGGGACACCCTATGGCTACACCTTC.

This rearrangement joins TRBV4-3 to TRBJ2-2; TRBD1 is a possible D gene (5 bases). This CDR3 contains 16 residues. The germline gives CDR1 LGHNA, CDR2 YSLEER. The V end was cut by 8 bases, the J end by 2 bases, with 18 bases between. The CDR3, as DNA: TGCGCCAGCGGAGCAGGGCACCTTATCAACACCGGGGAGCTGTTTTTT. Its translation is CASGAGHLINTGELFF.

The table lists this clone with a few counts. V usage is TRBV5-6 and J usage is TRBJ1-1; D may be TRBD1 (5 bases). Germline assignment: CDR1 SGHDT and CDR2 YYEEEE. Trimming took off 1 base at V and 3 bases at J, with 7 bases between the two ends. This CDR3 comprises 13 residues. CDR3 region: CASSLSGDTEAFF. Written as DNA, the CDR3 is TGTGCCAGCAGCTTGTCGGGGGACACTGAAGCTTTCTTT. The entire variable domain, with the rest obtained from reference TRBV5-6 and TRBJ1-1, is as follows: DAGVTQSPTHLIKTRGQQVTLRCSPKSGHDTVSWYQQALGQGPQFIFQYYEEEERQRGNFPDRFSGHQFPNYSSELNVNALLLGDSALYLCASSLSGDTEAFFGQGTRLTVV.

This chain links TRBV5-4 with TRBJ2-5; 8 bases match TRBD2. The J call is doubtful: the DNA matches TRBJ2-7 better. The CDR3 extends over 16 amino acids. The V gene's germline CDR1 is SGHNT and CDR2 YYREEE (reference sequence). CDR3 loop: CASSLRGSGSRGEQYF. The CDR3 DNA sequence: TGTGCCAGCAGCCTCCGGGGGAGCGGGAGTAGGGGCGAGCAGTACTTC.

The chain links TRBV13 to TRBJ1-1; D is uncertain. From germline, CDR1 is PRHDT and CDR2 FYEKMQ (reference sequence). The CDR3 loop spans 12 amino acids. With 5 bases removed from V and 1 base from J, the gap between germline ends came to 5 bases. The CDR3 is CASSPGNTEAFF. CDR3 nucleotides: TGTGCCAGCAGCCCCGGGAACACTGAAGCTTTCTTT.

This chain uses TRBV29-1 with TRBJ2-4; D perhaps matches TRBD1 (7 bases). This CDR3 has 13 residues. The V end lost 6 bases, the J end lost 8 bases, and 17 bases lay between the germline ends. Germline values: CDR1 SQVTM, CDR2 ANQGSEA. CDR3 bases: TGCAGCGTCCGACAGGGAGGCGGAGACATTCAGTACTTC. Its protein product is CSVRQGGGDIQYF.

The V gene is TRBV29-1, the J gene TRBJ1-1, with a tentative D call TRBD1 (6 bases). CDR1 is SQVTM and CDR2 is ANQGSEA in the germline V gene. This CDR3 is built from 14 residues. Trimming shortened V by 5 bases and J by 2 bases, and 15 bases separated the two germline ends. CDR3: CSVYGRGGNTEAFF. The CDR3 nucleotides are TGCAGCGTTTATGGCAGGGGCGGTAACACTGAAGCTTTCTTT.

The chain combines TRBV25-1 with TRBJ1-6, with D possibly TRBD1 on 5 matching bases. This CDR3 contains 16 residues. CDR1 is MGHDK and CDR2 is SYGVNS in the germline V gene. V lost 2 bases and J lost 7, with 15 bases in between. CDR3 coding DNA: TGTGCCAGCAGTGAAGCCCAGGGACTGTCGAATTCACCCCTCCACTTT. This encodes CASSEAQGLSNSPLHF.

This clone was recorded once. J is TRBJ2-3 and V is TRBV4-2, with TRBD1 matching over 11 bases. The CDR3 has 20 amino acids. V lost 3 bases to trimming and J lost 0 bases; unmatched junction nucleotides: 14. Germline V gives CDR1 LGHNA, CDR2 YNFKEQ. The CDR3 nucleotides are TGTGCCAGCAGCCAGCGGACAGGGGGCATGATAGTGCTCAGCACAGATACGCAGTATTTT. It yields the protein CASSQRTGGMIVLSTDTQYF.

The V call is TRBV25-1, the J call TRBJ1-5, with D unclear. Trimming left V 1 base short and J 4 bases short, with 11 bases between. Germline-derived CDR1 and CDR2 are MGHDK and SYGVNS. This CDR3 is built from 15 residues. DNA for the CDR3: TGTGCCAGCAGTGAATCGGGGAGTTGGAATCAGCCCCAGCATTTT. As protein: CASSESGSWNQPQHF.

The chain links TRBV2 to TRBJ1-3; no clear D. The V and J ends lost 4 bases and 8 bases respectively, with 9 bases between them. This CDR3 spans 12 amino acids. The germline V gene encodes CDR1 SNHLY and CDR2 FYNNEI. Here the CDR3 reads CASSVGRDTIYF. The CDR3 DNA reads TGTGCCAGCAGTGTTGGGAGGGACACCATATATTTT.

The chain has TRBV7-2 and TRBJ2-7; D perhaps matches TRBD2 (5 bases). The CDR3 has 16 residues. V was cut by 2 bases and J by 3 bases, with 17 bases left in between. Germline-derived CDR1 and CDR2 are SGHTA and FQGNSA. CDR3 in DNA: TGTGCCAGCAGCTTATACAGCGGAACCGCCTACTACGAGCAGTACTTC. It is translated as CASSLYSGTAYYEQYF.

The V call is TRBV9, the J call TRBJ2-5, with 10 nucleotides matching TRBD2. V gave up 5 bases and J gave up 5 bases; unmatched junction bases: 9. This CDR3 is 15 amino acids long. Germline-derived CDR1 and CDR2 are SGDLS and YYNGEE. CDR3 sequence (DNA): TGTGCCAGCAGTGAGAGCGGGAGGGCCGTGGAGACCCAGTACTTC. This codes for CASSESGRAVETQYF.

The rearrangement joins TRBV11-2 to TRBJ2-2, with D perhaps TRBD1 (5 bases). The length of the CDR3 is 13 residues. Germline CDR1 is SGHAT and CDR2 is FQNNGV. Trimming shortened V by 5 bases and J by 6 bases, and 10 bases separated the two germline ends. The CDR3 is CASSVQGAGELFF. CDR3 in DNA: TGTGCCAGCAGCGTCCAGGGTGCCGGGGAGCTGTTTTTT.

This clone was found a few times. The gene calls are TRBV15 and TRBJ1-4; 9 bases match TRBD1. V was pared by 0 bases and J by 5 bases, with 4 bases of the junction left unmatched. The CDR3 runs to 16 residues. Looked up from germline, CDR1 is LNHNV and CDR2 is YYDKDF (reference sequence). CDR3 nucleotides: TGTGCCACCAGCAGAGACCTTGACAGGGGGAATGAAAAACTGTTTTTT. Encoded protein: CATSRDLDRGNEKLFF.

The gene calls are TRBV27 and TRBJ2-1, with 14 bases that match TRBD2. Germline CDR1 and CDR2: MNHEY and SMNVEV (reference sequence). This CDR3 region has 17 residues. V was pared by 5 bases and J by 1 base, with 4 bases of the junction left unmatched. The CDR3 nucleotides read TGTGCCAGCAGTCCCTGGACTAGCGGGAGGTCCTACAATGAGCAGTTCTTC. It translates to CASSPWTSGRSYNEQFF.

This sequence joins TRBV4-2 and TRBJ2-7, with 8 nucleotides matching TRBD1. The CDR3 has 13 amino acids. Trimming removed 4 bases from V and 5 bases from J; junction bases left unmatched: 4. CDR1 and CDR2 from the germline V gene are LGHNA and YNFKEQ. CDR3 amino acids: CASSPHRGNEQYF. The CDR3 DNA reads TGTGCCAGCAGCCCTCACAGGGGGAACGAGCAGTACTTC.

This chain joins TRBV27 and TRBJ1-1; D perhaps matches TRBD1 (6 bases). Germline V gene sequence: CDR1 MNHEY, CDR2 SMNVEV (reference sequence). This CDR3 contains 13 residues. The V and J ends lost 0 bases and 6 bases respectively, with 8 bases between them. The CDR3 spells CASSLSGAAEAFF. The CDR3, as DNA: TGTGCCAGCAGTTTATCGGGGGCCGCTGAAGCTTTCTTT.

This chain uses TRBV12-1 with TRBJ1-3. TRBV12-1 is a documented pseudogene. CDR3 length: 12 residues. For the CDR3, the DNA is TGTGCCAGCAGCATAGATGGAAACACCATATATTTT. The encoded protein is CASSIDGNTIYF.

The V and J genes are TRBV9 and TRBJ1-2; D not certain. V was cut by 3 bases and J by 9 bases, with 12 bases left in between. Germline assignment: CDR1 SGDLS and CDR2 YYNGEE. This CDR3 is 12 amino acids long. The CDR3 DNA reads TGTGCCAGCAGCGCGGAGGATCGGAGCTACACCTTC. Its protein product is CASSAEDRSYTF.